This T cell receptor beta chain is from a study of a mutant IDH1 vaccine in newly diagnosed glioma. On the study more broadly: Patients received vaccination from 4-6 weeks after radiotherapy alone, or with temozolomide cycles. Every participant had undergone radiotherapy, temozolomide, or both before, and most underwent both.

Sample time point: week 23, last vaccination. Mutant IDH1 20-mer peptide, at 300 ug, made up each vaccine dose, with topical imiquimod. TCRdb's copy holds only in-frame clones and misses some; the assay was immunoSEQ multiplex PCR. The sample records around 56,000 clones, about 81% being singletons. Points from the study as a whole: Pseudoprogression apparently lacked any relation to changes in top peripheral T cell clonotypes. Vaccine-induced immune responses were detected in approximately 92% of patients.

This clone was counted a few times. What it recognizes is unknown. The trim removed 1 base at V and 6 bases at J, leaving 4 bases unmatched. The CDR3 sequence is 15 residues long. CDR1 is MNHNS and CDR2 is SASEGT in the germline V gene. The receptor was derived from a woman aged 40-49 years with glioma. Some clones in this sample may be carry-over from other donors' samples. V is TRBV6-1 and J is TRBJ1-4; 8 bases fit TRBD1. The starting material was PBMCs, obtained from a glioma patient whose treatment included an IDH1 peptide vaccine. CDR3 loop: CASSEGDRFYEKLFF. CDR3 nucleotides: TGTGCCAGCAGTGAAGGGGACAGGTTCTATGAAAAACTGTTTTTT.